The 10 T cell receptor beta chains listed next were all sequenced from one sample in a study of CD8 T cells in Susac syndrome (dated by TCRdb to about 2019). The receptor library was made with the immunoSEQ multiplex PCR assay. RNA was extracted using the RNeasy kit, and roughly 0.5 to 1 ug of the RNA was reverse transcribed with random hexamers. TCRdb's own reprocessing of the public reads used fastp at Q25 and MiXCR and kept productive beta chains. Each entry merges the rows of one CDR3 protein and shows their most common DNA and genes. Present in this sample are around 170,000 distinct CDR3 sequences, approximately 94% of which were seen just once. The ten largest clones add up to roughly 0.12% of the sample. Sequencing was performed on CD4+ T cells from PBMCs. The receptors originated from a human donor with Susac syndrome.

The rearrangement joins TRBV13 to TRBJ1-6; TRBD1 matches 7 bases. Looked up from germline, CDR1 is PRHDT and CDR2 is FYEKMQ (reference sequence). The trim removed 4 bases at V and 7 bases at J, leaving 4 bases unmatched. The CDR3 spans 14 residues. The CDR3 protein is CASSSGQKNSPLHF. The CDR3 nucleotides are TGTGCCAGCAGCTCGGGACAGAAGAATTCACCCCTCCACTTT.

The rearrangement links TRBV6-1 to TRBJ2-5, with unresolved D. Germline CDR1 and CDR2: MNHNS and SASEGT. There are 16 residues in the CDR3. Trimming left V 0 bases short and J 1 base short, with 12 bases between. CDR3 sequence (DNA): TGTGCCAGCAGTGAAGCGGACGGAAGCTTCCAAGAGACCCAGTACTTC. Encoded protein: CASSEADGSFQETQYF.

This rearrangement joins TRBV9 to TRBJ2-2; TRBD2 matches 8 bases. This CDR3 has 14 amino acids. V shed 5 bases and J 6 bases; nucleotides not matched to a gene: 6. From germline, CDR1 is SGDLS and CDR2 YYNGEE. This chain's CDR3 is CASREPGGPGELFF. The CDR3 DNA reads as TGTGCCAGCAGGGAGCCGGGGGGGCCCGGGGAGCTGTTTTTT.

This chain uses TRBV7-3 with TRBJ2-7; 11 bases agree with TRBD2. The length of the CDR3 is 15 residues. V trimming: 3 bases; J trimming: 0 bases; junction bases outside the gene matches: 1. The germline CDR1 and CDR2 sequences are SGHTA and FQGTGA. The CDR3 DNA is TGTGCCAGCAGCTTTAGCGGGGGGGCCTCCTACGAGCAGTACTTC. Translation gives CASSFSGGASYEQYF.

The genes are TRBV4-3 and TRBJ2-5; perhaps TRBD1 as D (5 bases). The germline V and J ends were trimmed by 1 base and 1 base, with 13 bases remaining between them. The V gene's germline CDR1 is LGHNA and CDR2 YSLEER. The CDR3 is made up of 16 amino acids. In DNA form, the CDR3 reads TGCGCCAGCAGCCAAGGCCAGGGCACTTTCCAAGAGACCCAGTACTTC. Its translation: CASSQGQGTFQETQYF.

The CDR3 DNA reads as TGCGCCAGCAGCAATCAGGACGGGCTAGGGGCTTTCTTT. Its translation: CASSNQDGLGAFF. The rearrangement links TRBV5-1 to TRBJ1-1; no firm D call. V lost 4 bases, J lost 11 bases, and 18 bases lay in between. CDR1 SGHRS and CDR2 YFSETQ come from the germline V gene. This CDR3 comprises 13 residues.

J is TRBJ2-5 and V is TRBV9; no clear D. Germline lookup yields CDR1 SGDLS and CDR2 YYNGEE. Trimming left V 5 bases short and J 5 bases short, with 13 bases between. CDR3 size: 13 residues. For the CDR3, the DNA is TGTGCCAGCAGTACCTTAGCCGAGGAGACCCAGTACTTC. Protein: CASSTLAEETQYF. Variable domain in full (rest from reference TRBV9 and TRBJ2-5): DSGVTQTPKHLITATGQRVTLRCSPRSGDLSVYWYQQSLDQGLQFLIQYYNGEERAKGNILERFSAQQFPDLHSELNLSSLELGDSALYFCASSTLAEETQYFGPGTRLLVL.

The chain joins TRBV14 to TRBJ2-2; D gene uncertain. V was cut by 2 bases and J by 3 bases, with 7 bases left in between. Germline CDR1 reads SGHDN; CDR2 reads FVKESK. The CDR3 is made up of 14 amino acids. CDR3: CASSQRLYTGELFF. CDR3 sequence (DNA): TGTGCCAGCAGCCAACGACTTTACACCGGGGAGCTGTTTTTT.

This clonotype was picked up one time. As DNA, the CDR3 is TGTGCCAGCAGTTACAGGGTCGGGGGTGAGCAGTTCTTC. Protein sequence: CASSYRVGGEQFF. The gene calls are TRBV6-5 and TRBJ2-1, with TRBD2 as a possible D gene (6 bases). Germline CDR1 MNHEY, CDR2 SVGAGI. CDR3 length equals 13 residues. V lost 2 bases and J 9 bases, leaving 11 bases between the germline ends.

The rearrangement uses TRBV11-1 and TRBJ1-1, with D perhaps TRBD1 (6 bases). Germline assignment: CDR1 SGHAT and CDR2 FQDESV (reference sequence). V gave up 2 bases and J gave up 6 bases, with 10 bases separating them. The CDR3 runs to 13 residues. The DNA of the CDR3 is TGTGCCAGCAGCTTAACCTCAGGGGCTGAAGCTTTCTTT. Translating gives CASSLTSGAEAFF.